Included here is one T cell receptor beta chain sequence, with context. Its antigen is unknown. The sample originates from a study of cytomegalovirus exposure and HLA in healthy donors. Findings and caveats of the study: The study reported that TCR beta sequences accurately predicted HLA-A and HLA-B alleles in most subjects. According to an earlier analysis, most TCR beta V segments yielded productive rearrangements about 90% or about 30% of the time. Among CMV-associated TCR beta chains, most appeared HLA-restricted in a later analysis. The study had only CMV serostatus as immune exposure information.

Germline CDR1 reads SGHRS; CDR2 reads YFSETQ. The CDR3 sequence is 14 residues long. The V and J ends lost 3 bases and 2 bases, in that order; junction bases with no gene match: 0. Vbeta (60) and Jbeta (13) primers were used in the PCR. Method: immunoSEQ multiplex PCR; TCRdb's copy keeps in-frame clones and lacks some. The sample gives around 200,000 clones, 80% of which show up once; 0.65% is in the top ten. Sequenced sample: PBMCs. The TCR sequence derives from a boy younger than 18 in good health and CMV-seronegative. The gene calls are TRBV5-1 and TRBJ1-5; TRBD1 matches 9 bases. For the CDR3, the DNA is TGCGCCAGCAGCTGGACAGGGGGCAATCAGCCCCAGCATTTT. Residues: CASSWTGGNQPQHF.